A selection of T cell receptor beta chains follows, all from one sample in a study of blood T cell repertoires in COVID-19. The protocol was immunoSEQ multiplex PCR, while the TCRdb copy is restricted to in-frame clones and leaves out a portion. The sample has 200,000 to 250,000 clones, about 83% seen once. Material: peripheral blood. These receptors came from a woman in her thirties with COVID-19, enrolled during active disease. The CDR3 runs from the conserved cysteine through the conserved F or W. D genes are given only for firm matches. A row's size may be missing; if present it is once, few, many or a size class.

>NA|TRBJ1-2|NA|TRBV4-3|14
CASSQQHGNYGYTF
TGCGCCAGCAGCCAACAACACGGGAACTATGGCTACACCTTC
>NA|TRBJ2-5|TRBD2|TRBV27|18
CASSPRRASGGAGETQYF
TGTGCCAGCAGCCCCCGGAGGGCTAGCGGGGGGGCAGGGGAGACCCAGTACTTC
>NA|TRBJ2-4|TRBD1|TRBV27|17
CASSPRGRTLAKNIQYF
TGTGCCAGCAGTCCGAGGGGGCGAACTCTAGCCAAAAACATTCAGTACTTC
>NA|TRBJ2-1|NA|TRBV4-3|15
CASSQGPTSFDEQFF
TGCGCCAGCAGCCAAGGGCCCACTAGCTTCGATGAGCAGTTCTTC
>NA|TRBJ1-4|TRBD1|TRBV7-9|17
CASSPPGGFGSNEKLFF
TGTGCCAGCAGCCCCCCAGGGGGATTTGGGAGTAATGAAAAACTGTTTTTT
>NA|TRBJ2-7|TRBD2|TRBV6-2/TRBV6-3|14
CASSKRGLASEQYF
TGTGCCAGCAGCAAGAGGGGACTAGCTTCCGAGCAGTACTTC
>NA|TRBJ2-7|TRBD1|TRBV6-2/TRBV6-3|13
CASSYRGPRKQYF
TGTGCCAGCAGTTACAGGGGGCCCAGGAAGCAGTACTTC
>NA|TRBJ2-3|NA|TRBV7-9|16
CASSLAGAVSTDTQYF
TGTGCCAGCAGCTTAGCTGGGGCCGTGAGCACAGATACGCAGTATTTT
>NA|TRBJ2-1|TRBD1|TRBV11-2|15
CASSTGTGFYNEQFF
TGTGCCAGCAGCACCGGGACAGGCTTCTACAATGAGCAGTTCTTC
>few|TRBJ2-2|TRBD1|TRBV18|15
CASSVRTGNTGELFF
TGTGCCAGCTCTGTCCGGACAGGGAACACCGGGGAGCTGTTTTTT
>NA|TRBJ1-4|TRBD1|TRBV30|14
CAWNTGTAYEKLFF
TGTGCCTGGAATACCGGGACAGCTTATGAAAAACTGTTTTTT
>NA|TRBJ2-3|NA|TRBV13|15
CASSPPQEGTDTQYF
TGTGCCAGCAGCCCACCCCAGGAGGGCACAGATACGCAGTATTTT
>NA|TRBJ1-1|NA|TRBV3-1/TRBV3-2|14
CASSPLGSRTEAFF
TGTGCCAGCAGCCCATTGGGGAGTCGGACTGAAGCTTTCTTT
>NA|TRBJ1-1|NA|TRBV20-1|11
CSARLVTEAFF
TGCAGTGCCCGACTGGTCACTGAAGCTTTCTTT
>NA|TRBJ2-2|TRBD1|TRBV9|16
CASSGLRGPNTGELFF
TGTGCCAGCAGCGGCCTCAGGGGGCCTAACACCGGGGAGCTGTTTTTT
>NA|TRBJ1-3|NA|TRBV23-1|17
CASSQLTGRPLGNTIYF
TGCGCCAGCAGTCAACTGACAGGACGGCCGCTCGGAAACACCATATATTTT
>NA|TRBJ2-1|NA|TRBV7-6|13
CASSKSSYNEQFF
TGTGCCAGCAGTAAGAGCTCCTACAATGAGCAGTTCTTC
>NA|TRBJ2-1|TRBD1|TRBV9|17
CASSPRPDRGRLNEQFF
TGTGCCAGCAGCCCCCGACCGGACAGGGGACGGTTGAATGAGCAGTTCTTC
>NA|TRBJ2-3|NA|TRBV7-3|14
CASSGMGGTDTQYF
TGTGCCAGCAGTGGTATGGGCGGGACAGATACGCAGTATTTT
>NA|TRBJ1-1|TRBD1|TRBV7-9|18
CASSPLDAWTGGNTEAFF
TGTGCCAGCAGCCCATTGGATGCGTGGACAGGGGGAAACACTGAAGCTTTCTTT
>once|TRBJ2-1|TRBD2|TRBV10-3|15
CAISDLAGGGDEQFF
TGTGCCATCAGTGATTTAGCGGGGGGCGGCGATGAGCAGTTCTTC
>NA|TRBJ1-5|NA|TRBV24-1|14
CATSDRGASQPQHF
TGTGCCACCAGTGATAGGGGCGCGAGTCAGCCCCAGCATTTT
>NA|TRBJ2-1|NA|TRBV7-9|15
CASRQSRGRRDEQFF
TGTGCCAGCAGGCAAAGCAGGGGTCGACGGGATGAGCAGTTCTTC
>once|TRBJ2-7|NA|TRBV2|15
CASSEGDGGSYEQYF
TGTGCCAGCAGTGAAGGTGACGGAGGATCCTACGAGCAGTACTTC
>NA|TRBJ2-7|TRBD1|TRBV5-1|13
CASSRGQGKLRHF
TGCGCCAGCAGCCGCGGACAGGGAAAACTTCGGCACTTC
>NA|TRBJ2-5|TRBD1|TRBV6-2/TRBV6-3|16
CASSKIRGPFQETQYF
TGTGCCAGCAGTAAAATCAGGGGGCCTTTCCAAGAGACCCAGTACTTC
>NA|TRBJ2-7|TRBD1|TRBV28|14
CASSRDRGLYEQYF
TGTGCCAGCAGTAGGGACAGGGGGCTGTACGAGCAGTACTTC
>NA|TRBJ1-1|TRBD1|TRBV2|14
CASSRQGMNTEAFF
TGTGCCAGCAGCAGACAGGGAATGAACACTGAAGCTTTCTTT
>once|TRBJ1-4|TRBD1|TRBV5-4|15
CASSPGTDFNEKLFF
TGTGCCAGCAGCCCTGGGACAGACTTTAATGAAAAACTGTTTTTT